This T cell receptor (beta chain) appears in the sequencing data of a study of glioma-infiltrating T cells. On the study more broadly: Samples included WHO grade II oligodendrogliomas or astrocytomas and initial-diagnosis grade IV glioblastomas.

This clonotype was detected ten times or more. Germline V gene lookup returns CDR1 MNHNS and CDR2 SASEGT. The CDR3 extends over 15 amino acids. The V gene lost 8 bases and the J gene lost 2 bases, with 16 bases spanning the gap. TCR alpha and beta CDR3 regions were amplified from RNA using iRepertoire nested multiplex PCR. Each CDR3 protein gets one entry after TCRdb re-called the multiplex PCR reads with MiXCR. The table records fewer than 500,000 distinct CDR3 sequences, about two fifths of them present only once. V is TRBV6-1 and J is TRBJ1-5; the D is unclear. The source of this sequence is a human donor with low-grade glioma or glioblastoma, undergoing nonglioma brain surgery, or in good health (not recorded which). Input material: glioma tissue, nonneoplastic brain tissue, or PBMCs (not recorded which). CDR3 region: CASRTTWGGNQPQHF. CDR3 nucleotides: TGTGCCAGCCGGACTACATGGGGTGGCAATCAGCCCCAGCATTTT.